This TCR beta chain was recovered during a study of CD8+CD57+ T cells in acquired aplastic anemia. The overall study: When averaged, DNA from sorted CD4+ and CD8+ cells came to approximately 3 ug. Read counts for CD4+ cells (from healthy donors) averaged about 10.8 million.

The CDR3 covers 17 residues. J was trimmed by 4 bases and V by 4 bases; bases with no gene match: 10. Germline assignment: CDR1 KGHDR and CDR2 SFDVKD. TCR beta VDJ and CDR3 profiles were obtained from a genomic DNA template. TCRdb used MiXCR to reprocess the reads, holding one entry per CDR3 protein. The table includes 120,000 or so distinct CDR3 sequences, about 46% detected once. Notes on the study in general: Patients and controls were found to share some 30 CD8+ CDR3 sequences. In CD8+ cells, Simpson's diversity showed no significant difference between patients and controls.

This clonotype occurred many times. Its antigen is not known. Sequencing was carried out using sorted CD4+, CD8+, or CD8+CD57+ T cells (not recorded which) from PBMCs. The sequence was collected from a human donor in good health, serving as a control. This chain uses TRBV24-1 with TRBJ2-1, with 9 bases identical to TRBD2. The CDR3 loop is CATSDHPSGTNYNEQFF. The CDR3 DNA sequence: TGTGCCACCAGTGACCACCCTAGCGGGACTAATTACAATGAGCAGTTCTTC.